This paragraph covers one T cell receptor beta chain sequence. This sample stems from a study of control samples from healthy donors and cancer patients. Clones were sequenced by immunoSEQ multiplex PCR, and TCRdb holds only the in-frame ones, with some missing. The table has 50,000 to 65,000 clones, less than 95% seen once. The V and J ends lost 7 bases and 5 bases respectively, with 11 bases between them. The V gene's germline CDR1 is MNHEY and CDR2 SMNVEV (reference sequence). This CDR3 is built from 13 residues. The sample was PBMCs. The clonotype comes from a woman aged 45-65 years with colorectal cancer. This chain joins TRBV27 and TRBJ2-2; D gene unclear. The CDR3 loop is CASTPIGTGELFF. CDR3 in DNA: TGTGCCAGCACCCCTATTGGGACCGGGGAGCTGTTTTTT.